These T cell receptor beta chains were read from a single sample in a study of blood T cell repertoires in COVID-19. Assay used: immunoSEQ multiplex PCR; TCRdb lists only in-frame clones, some missing. The data hold 150,000 to 200,000 clones, with around 82% observed a single time. The specimen was peripheral blood. Receptors were obtained from a man between 65 and 85 years old with active or convalescent COVID-19. CDR3s leave out the opening cysteine and the closing phenylalanine or tryptophan. Each record gives: CDR3 protein, V gene, J gene, D gene. A D gene is named only where the DNA matches it firmly.

CDR3: ASSLEASDTQY
V: TRBV7-2
J: TRBJ2-3
D: -

CDR3: ATSTRGEQY
V: TRBV24-1
J: TRBJ2-7
D: -

CDR3: ASSPGANTEAF
V: TRBV18
J: TRBJ1-1
D: -

CDR3: ATNQRAGGSDEQF
V: TRBV15
J: TRBJ2-1
D: -

CDR3: ASSESSGTDTQY
V: TRBV25-1
J: TRBJ2-3
D: -

CDR3: ASSLNSRVRGYT
V: TRBV7-2
J: TRBJ1-2
D: -

CDR3: ASSFDRIARELF
V: TRBV5-6
J: TRBJ2-2
D: -

CDR3: ASSLGQQAHEQY
V: TRBV7-2
J: TRBJ2-7
D: -

CDR3: AWSTDRSYGYT
V: TRBV30
J: TRBJ1-2
D: -

CDR3: ATRQGGLAGELF
V: TRBV10-2
J: TRBJ2-2
D: -

CDR3: ASSPGQGRGYTEAF
V: TRBV6-4
J: TRBJ1-1
D: TRBD1

CDR3: ASSLFGDRADGYT
V: TRBV7-2
J: TRBJ1-2
D: TRBD1

CDR3: ASSLRGGDTQY
V: TRBV7-2
J: TRBJ2-3
D: -

CDR3: ASTKGFNYGYT
V: TRBV19
J: TRBJ1-2
D: -

CDR3: ASSPEAAKGNQPQH
V: TRBV19
J: TRBJ1-5
D: -

CDR3: ASSPKPGLAGGLSYNEQF
V: TRBV18
J: TRBJ2-1
D: TRBD2

CDR3: ASSLEAGWDTGELF
V: TRBV7-3
J: TRBJ2-2
D: TRBD2

CDR3: ASRNSRGYT
V: TRBV6-5
J: TRBJ1-2
D: -

CDR3: SAADLAEAF
V: TRBV20-1
J: TRBJ1-1
D: -

CDR3: ASSLGGAGSYNEQF
V: TRBV28
J: TRBJ2-1
D: -

CDR3: ASKRRGQGPNTEAF
V: TRBV19
J: TRBJ1-1
D: -

CDR3: ASSLETGPYEQY
V: TRBV7-2
J: TRBJ2-7
D: -

CDR3: SASHQGSPRSTEAF
V: TRBV20-1
J: TRBJ1-1
D: -

CDR3: ASSQSFSHGMNYGYT
V: TRBV14
J: TRBJ1-2
D: -

CDR3: ASGWGWGQDPSYEQY
V: TRBV12-5
J: TRBJ2-7
D: -

CDR3: ATSRGDRGRDTEAF
V: TRBV15
J: TRBJ1-1
D: TRBD1

CDR3: ASSSGQGEETQY
V: TRBV27
J: TRBJ2-5
D: TRBD1

CDR3: ASSAGTSGRGYNEQF
V: TRBV27
J: TRBJ2-1
D: TRBD2

CDR3: AISERGTYGYT
V: TRBV10-3
J: TRBJ1-2
D: -

CDR3: ASRGQGYNSPLH
V: TRBV10-2
J: TRBJ1-6
D: TRBD1

CDR3: ASSPSTGFTGELF
V: TRBV5-6
J: TRBJ2-2
D: -

CDR3: ASSQDRSSYIQY
V: TRBV4-3
J: TRBJ2-4
D: -

CDR3: ASSLSTGGGDTEAF
V: TRBV13
J: TRBJ1-1
D: TRBD1

CDR3: ASSHRQGRHLRYGYT
V: TRBV3-1/TRBV3-2
J: TRBJ1-2
D: -

CDR3: ASSPDRHYEQY
V: TRBV5-8
J: TRBJ2-7
D: TRBD1

CDR3: ASSPEGQGVKKLF
V: TRBV9
J: TRBJ1-4
D: TRBD1

CDR3: ASSQMRTATNEKLF
V: TRBV19
J: TRBJ1-4
D: -

CDR3: ASSRSRTNTEAF
V: TRBV18
J: TRBJ1-1
D: -

CDR3: ASSLQGSYNEQF
V: TRBV5-1
J: TRBJ2-1
D: -

CDR3: ASSYSSGIVGYT
V: TRBV6-2/TRBV6-3
J: TRBJ1-2
D: -

CDR3: ASTTGGAKNIQY
V: TRBV2
J: TRBJ2-4
D: -

CDR3: SASSRFSYNEQF
V: TRBV20-1
J: TRBJ2-1
D: -

CDR3: ASSIGHTGELF
V: TRBV19
J: TRBJ2-2
D: -